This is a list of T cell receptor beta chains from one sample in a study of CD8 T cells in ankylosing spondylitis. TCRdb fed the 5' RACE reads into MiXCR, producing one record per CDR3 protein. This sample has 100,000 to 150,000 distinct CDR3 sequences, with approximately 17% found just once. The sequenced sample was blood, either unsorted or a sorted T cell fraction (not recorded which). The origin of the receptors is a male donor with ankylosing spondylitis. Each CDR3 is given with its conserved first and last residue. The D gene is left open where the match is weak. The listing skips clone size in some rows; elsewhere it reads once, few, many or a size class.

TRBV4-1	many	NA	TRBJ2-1	CASSQVEQQFF	TGCGCCAGCAGCCAAGTGGAACAGCAGTTCTTC
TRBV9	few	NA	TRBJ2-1	CASSPELAWEQFF	TGTGCCAGCAGCCCAGAACTAGCCTGGGAGCAGTTCTTC
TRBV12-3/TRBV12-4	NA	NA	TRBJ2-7	CASSLALASASSYEQYF	TGTGCCAGCAGTTTAGCGCTAGCTAGCGCTAGCTCCTACGAGCAGTACTTC
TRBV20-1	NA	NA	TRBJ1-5	CSASFWAVRNQPQHF	TGCAGTGCTAGTTTTTGGGCCGTCCGCAATCAGCCCCAGCATTTT
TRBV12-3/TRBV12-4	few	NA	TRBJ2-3	CASSFPIPTDTQYF	TGTGCCAGCAGTTTTCCGATTCCCACAGATACGCAGTATTTT
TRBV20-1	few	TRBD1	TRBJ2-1	CSASTDRGLYNEQFF	TGCAGTGCTAGCACGGACAGGGGGCTTTACAATGAGCAGTTCTTC
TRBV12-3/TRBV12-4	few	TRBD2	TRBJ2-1	CASSSGLAGDNEQFF	TGTGCCAGCAGTTCCGGACTAGCGGGAGACAATGAGCAGTTCTTC
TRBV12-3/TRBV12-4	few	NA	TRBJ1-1	CASAAGSTEAFF	TGTGCCAGCGCGGCGGGGTCCACTGAAGCTTTCTTT
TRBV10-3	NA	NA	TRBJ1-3	CAALSGNTIYF	TGTGCCGCCCTTTCTGGAAACACCATATATTTT
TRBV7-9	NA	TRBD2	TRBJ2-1	CASSPTSGSINEQFF	TGTGCCAGCAGCCCGACTAGCGGGAGCATAAATGAGCAGTTCTTC
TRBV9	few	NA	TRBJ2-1	CASSATIAPDVDEQFF	TGTGCCAGCAGCGCAACCATAGCACCGGATGTGGATGAGCAGTTCTTC
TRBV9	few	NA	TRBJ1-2	CASSGVGRLSHF	TGTGCCAGCAGCGGAGTGGGGCGTTTGTCCCACTTC
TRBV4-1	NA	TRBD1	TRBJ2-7	CASSPTGGWESYEQYF	TGCGCCAGCAGCCCAACAGGGGGGTGGGAATCCTACGAGCAGTACTTC
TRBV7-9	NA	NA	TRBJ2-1	CASSEASGFSNEQFF	TGTGCCAGCAGCGAGGCGAGCGGGTTCTCCAATGAGCAGTTCTTC
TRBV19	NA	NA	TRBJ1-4	CASSPGVSTNEKLFF	TGTGCCAGTAGTCCGGGAGTTTCAACTAATGAAAAACTGTTTTTT
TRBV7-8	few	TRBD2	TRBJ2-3	CASTLSGSADTQYF	TGTGCCAGCACCCTTAGCGGGAGCGCAGATACGCAGTATTTT
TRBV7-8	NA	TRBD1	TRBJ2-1	CASSPRQGPNNEQFF	TGTGCCAGCAGCCCCAGACAGGGCCCAAACAATGAGCAGTTCTTC
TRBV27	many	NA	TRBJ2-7	CASSFGRDYEQYF	TGCGCCAGCAGCTTTGGGAGAGACTACGAGCAGTACTTC
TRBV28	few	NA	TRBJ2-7	CASSLMPVRGEQYF	TGTGCCAGCAGCCTTATGCCGGTAAGGGGCGAGCAGTACTTC
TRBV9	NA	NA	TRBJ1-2	CASSEPVGGYTF	TGTGCCAGCAGCGAACCGGTGGGTGGCTACACCTTC
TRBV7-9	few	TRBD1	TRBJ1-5	CASSLGTDSNQPQHF	TGTGCCAGCAGCCTGGGGACAGATAGCAATCAGCCCCAGCATTTT
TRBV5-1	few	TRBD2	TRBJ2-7	CASSLDPGLVSYEQYF	TGCGCCAGCAGCTTGGACCCGGGACTAGTTTCCTACGAGCAGTACTTC
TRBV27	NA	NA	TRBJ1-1	CASSSQGQFSSEAFF	TGTGCCAGCAGTTCGCAGGGACAATTTTCTTCTGAAGCTTTCTTT
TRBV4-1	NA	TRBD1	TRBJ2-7	CASSQVGRGIYEQYF	TGCGCCAGCAGCCAAGTTGGCAGGGGGATATACGAGCAGTACTTC
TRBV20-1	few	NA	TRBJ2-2	CSARARDTGELFF	TGCAGTGCTAGGGCCCGAGACACCGGGGAGCTGTTTTTT
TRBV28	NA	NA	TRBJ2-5	CASSKWRETQYF	TGTGCCAGCAGTAAATGGCGAGAGACCCAGTACTTC
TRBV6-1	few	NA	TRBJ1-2	CASSELGSSYGYTF	TGTGCCAGCAGTGAATTGGGCAGTTCCTATGGCTACACCTTC
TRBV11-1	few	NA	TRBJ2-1	CASSPPILGQWQGGEQFF	TGTGCCAGCAGCCCTCCGATCCTGGGTCAGTGGCAGGGGGGTGAGCAGTTCTTC
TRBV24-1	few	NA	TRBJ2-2	CATSDPPGSGELFF	TGTGCCACCAGTGACCCACCTGGTTCCGGGGAGCTGTTTTTT